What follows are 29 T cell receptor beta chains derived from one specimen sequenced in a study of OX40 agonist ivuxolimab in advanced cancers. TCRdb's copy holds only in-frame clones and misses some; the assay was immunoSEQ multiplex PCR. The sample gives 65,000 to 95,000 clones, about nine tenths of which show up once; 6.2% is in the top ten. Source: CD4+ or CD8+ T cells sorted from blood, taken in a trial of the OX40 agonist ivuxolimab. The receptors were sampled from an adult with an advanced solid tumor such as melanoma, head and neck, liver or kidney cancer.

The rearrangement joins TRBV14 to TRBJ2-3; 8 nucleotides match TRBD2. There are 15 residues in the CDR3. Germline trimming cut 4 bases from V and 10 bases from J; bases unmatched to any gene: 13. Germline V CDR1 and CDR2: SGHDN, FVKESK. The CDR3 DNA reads TGTGCCAGCAGCCGAGCCGGGGGGGCCGCCCAATCGCAGTATTTT. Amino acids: CASSRAGGAAQSQYF.

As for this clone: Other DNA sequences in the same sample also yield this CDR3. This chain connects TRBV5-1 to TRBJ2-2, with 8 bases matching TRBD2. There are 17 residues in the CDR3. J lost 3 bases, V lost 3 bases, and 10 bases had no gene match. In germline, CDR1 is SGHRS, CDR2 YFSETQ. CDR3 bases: TGCGCCAGCAGCTGGGCTTTCGGGGGGGCCGACACCGGGGAGCTGTTTTTT. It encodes CASSWAFGGADTGELFF.

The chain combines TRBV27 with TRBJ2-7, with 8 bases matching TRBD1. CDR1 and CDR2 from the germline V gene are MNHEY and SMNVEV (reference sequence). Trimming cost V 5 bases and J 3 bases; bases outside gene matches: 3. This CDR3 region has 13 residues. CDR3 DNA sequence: TGTGCCAGCAGTCGACAGGGGCTCTACGAGCAGTACTTC. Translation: CASSRQGLYEQYF.

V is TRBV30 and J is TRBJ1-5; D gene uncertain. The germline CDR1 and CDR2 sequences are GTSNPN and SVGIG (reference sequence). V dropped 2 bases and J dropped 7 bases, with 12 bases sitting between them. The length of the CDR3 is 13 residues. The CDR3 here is CAWSPEGLQPQHF. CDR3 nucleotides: TGTGCCTGGAGTCCCGAGGGTCTACAGCCCCAGCATTTT. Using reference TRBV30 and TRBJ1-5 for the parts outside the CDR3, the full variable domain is SQTIHQWPATLVQPVGSPLSLECTVEGTSNPNLYWYRQAAGRGLQLLFYSVGIGQISSEVPQNLSASRPQDRQFILSSKKLLLSDSGFYLCAWSPEGLQPQHFGDGTRLSIL.

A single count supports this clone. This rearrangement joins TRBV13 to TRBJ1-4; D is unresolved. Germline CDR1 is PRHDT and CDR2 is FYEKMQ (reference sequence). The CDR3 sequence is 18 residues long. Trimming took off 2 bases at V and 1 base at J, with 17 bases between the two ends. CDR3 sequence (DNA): TGTGCCAGCAGCTTATCGGTGTTAGGGAGAGTAACTAATGAAAAACTGTTTTTT. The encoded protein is CASSLSVLGRVTNEKLFF.

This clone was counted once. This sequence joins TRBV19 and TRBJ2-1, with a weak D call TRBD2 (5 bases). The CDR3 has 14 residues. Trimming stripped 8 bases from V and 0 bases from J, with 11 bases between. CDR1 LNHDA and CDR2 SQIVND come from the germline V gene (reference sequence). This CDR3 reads CASQRGSSYNEQFF. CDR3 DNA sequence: TGTGCCAGTCAGAGAGGGAGCTCCTACAATGAGCAGTTCTTC.

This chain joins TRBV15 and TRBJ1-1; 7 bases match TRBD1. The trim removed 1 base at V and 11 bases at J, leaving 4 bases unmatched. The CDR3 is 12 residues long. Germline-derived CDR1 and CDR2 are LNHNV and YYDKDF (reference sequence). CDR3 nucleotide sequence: TGTGCCACCAGCAGAGGGGGACAGCTGGCTTTCTTT. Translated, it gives CATSRGGQLAFF. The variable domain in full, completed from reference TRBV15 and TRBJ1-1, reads DAMVIQNPRYQVTQFGKPVTLSCSQTLNHNVMYWYQQKSSQAPKLLFHYYDKDFNNEADTPDNFQSRRPNTSFCFLDIRSPGLGDTAMYLCATSRGGQLAFFGQGTRLTVV.

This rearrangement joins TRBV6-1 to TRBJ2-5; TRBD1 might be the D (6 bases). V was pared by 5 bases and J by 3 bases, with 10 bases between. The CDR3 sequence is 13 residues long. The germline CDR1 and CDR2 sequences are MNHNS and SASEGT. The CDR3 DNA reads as TGTGCCAGCAGTAGCAGGGGAGAAGAGACCCAGTACTTC. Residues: CASSSRGEETQYF.

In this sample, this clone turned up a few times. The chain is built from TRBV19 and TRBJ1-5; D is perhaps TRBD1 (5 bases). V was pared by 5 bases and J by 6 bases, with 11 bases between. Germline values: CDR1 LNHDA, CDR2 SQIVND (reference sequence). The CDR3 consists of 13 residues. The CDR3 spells CASSVQGGQPQHF. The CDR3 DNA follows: TGTGCCAGTAGTGTGCAGGGCGGTCAGCCCCAGCATTTT.

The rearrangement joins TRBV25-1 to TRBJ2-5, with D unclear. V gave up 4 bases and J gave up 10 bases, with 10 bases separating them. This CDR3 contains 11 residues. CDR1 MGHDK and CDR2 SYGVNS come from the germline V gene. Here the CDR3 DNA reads TGTGCCAGCAGTGCCCAGACGGACCAGTACTTC. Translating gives CASSAQTDQYF.

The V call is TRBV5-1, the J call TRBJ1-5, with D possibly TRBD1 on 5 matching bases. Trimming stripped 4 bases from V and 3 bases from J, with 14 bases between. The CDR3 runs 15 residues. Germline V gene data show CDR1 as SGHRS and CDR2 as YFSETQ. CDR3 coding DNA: TGCGCCAGCAGCAGGGACTCCGGGCACAATCAGCCCCAGCATTTT. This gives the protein CASSRDSGHNQPQHF.

The CDR3 nucleotides read TGCGCCAGCAGTCATTCAGGGGTTTATAGCAATCAGCCCCAGCATTTT. Amino acid sequence: CASSHSGVYSNQPQHF. The V gene is TRBV23-1, the J gene TRBJ1-5; TRBD1 might be the D (6 bases). TRBV23-1 is an ORF, and what it does is uncertain. CDR3 length: 16 residues. The ends were cut back, 3 bases at V and 0 bases at J, with 12 bases in the middle.

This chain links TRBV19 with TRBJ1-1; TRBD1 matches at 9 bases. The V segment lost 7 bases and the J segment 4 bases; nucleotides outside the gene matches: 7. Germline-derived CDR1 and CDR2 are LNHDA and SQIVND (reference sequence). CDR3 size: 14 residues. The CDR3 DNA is TGTGCCAGTAACTTACAGGGGGCCTTCACTGAAGCTTTCTTT. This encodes CASNLQGAFTEAFF.

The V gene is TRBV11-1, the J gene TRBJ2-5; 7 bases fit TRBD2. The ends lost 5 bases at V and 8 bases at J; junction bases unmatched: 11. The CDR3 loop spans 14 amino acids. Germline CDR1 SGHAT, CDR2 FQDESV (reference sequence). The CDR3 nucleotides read TGTGCCAGCAGCGTCACGGGACTACCGCTCACCCAGTACTTC. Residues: CASSVTGLPLTQYF.

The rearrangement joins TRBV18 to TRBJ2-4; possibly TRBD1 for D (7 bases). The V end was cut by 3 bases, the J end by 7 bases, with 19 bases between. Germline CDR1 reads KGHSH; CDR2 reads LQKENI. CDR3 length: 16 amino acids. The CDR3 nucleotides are TGTGCCAGCTCACCCATACGACAGGGAGGTTGGAACATTCAGTACTTC. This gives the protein CASSPIRQGGWNIQYF.

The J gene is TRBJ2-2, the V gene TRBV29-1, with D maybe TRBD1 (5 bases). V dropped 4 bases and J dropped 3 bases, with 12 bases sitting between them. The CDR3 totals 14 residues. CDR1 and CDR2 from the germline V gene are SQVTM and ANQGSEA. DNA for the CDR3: TGCAGCGTTGTAGGCAGGGCCCACACCGGGGAGCTGTTTTTT. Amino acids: CSVVGRAHTGELFF.

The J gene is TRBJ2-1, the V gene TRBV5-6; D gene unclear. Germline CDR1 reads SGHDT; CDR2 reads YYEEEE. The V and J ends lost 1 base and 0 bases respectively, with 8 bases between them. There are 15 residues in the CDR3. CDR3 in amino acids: CASSLTESSYNEQFF. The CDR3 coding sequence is TGTGCCAGCAGCTTGACGGAGAGCTCCTACAATGAGCAGTTCTTC.

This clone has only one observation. For the CDR3, the DNA is TGTGCCAGCAGTTTATCGATCACAGGGAGTCGTGGCTACACCTTC. Protein: CASSLSITGSRGYTF. The chain carries TRBV27 and TRBJ1-2, with a tentative D call TRBD1 (6 bases). Trimming took 0 bases from V and 7 from J, leaving 15 bases between them. CDR3 length equals 15 residues. Germline V gene data show CDR1 as MNHEY and CDR2 as SMNVEV (reference sequence).

CDR3 sequence reads: CASSFRGGDNSPLHF. CDR3 DNA sequence: TGCGCCAGCAGCTTCAGGGGAGGCGATAATTCACCCCTCCACTTT. V gene TRBV5-1 combines with J gene TRBJ1-6; tentatively, D is TRBD1 (6 bases). The CDR3 runs to 15 residues. The V end lost 2 bases, the J end lost 5 bases, and 11 bases lay between the germline ends. CDR1 and CDR2 (germline): SGHRS, YFSETQ.

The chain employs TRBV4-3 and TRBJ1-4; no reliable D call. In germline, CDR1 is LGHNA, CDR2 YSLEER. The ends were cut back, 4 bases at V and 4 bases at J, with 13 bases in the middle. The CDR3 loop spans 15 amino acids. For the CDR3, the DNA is TGCGCCAGCAGCCTTAGTGCGCAGTTTAATGAAAAACTGTTTTTT. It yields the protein CASSLSAQFNEKLFF.

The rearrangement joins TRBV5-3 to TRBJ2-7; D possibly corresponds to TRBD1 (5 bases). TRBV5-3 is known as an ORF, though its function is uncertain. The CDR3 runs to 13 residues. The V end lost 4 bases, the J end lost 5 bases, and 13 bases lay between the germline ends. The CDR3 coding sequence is TGTGCCAGAAGCATACAGGAACCTCACGAGCAGTACTTC. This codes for CARSIQEPHEQYF.

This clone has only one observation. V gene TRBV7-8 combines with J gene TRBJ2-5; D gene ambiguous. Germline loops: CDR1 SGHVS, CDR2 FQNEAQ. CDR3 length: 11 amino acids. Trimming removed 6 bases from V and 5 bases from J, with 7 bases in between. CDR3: CASRLRETQYF. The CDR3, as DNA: TGTGCCAGCAGGTTAAGGGAGACCCAGTACTTC.

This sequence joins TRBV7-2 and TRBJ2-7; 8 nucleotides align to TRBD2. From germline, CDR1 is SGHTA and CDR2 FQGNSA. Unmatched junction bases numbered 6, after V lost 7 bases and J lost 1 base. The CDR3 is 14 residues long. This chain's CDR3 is CASTPGGRSYEQYF. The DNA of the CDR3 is TGTGCCAGCACCCCGGGGGGGAGATCCTACGAGCAGTACTTC.

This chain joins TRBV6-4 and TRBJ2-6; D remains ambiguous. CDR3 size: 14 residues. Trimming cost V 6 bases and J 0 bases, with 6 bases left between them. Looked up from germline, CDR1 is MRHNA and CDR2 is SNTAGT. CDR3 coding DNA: TGTGCCAGCAGGGACGACTCTGGGGCCAACGTCCTGACTTTC. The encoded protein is CASRDDSGANVLTF.

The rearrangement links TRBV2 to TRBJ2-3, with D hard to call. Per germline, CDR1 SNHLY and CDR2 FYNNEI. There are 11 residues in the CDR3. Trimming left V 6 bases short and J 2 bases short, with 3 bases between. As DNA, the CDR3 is TGTGCCAGCAGGGACACAGATACGCAGTATTTT. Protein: CASRDTDTQYF.

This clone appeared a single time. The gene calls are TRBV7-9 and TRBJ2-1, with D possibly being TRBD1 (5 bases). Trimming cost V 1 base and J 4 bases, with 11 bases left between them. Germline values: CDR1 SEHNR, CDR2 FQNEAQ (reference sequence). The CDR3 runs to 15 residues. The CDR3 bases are TGTGCCAGCAGCTTAGGCCTCACAGGTTACAATGAGCAGTTCTTC. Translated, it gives CASSLGLTGYNEQFF.

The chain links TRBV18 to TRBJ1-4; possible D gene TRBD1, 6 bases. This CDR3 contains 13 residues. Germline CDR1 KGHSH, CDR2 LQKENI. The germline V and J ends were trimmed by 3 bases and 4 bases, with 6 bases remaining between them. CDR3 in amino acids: CASSPDSNEKLFF. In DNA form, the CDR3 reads TGTGCCAGCTCACCGGACAGTAATGAAAAACTGTTTTTT.

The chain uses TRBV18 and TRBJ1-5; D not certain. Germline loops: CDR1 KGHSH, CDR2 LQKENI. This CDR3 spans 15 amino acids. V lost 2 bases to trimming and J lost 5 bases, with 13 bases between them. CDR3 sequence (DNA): TGTGCCAGCTCACCATTATCGAGCTCCGATCAGCCCCAGCATTTT. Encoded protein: CASSPLSSSDQPQHF.

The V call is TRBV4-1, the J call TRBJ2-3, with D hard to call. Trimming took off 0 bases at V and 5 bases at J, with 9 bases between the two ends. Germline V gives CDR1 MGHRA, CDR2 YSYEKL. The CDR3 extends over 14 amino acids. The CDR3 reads CASSQEGRGDTQYF. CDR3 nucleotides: TGCGCCAGCAGCCAAGAGGGTCGAGGAGATACGCAGTATTTT.